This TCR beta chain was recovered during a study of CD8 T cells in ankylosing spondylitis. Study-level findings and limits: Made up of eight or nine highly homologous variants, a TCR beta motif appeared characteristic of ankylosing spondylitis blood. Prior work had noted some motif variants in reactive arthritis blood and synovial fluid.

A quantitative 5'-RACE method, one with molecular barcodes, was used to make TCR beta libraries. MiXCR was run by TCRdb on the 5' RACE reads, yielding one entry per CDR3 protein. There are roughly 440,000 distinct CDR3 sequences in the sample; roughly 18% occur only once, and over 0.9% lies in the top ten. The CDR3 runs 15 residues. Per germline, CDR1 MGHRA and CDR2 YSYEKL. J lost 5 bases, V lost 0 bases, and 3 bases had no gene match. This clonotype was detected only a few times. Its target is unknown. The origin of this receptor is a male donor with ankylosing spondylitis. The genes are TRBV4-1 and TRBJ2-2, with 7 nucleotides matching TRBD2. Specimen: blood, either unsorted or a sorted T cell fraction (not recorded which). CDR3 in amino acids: CASSQDGGGTGELFF. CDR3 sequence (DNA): TGCGCCAGCAGCCAAGACGGGGGAGGGACCGGGGAGCTGTTTTTT.